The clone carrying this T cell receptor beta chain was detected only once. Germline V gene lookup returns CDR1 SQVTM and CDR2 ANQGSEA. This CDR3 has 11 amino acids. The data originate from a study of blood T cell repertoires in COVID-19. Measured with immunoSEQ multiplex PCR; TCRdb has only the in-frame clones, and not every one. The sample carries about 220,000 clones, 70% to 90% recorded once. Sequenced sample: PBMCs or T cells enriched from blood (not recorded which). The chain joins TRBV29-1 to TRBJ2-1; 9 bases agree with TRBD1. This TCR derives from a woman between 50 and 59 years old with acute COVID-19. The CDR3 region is CIGGQGNEQFF. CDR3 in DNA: TGCATTGGGGGACAGGGAAATGAGCAGTTCTTC.